The clone carrying this T cell receptor beta chain occurred a few times. This specimen comes from a study of blood T cell repertoires in COVID-19. On the study more broadly: Acute and convalescent COVID-19 samples came from the United States, Italy and Spain.

The V end lost 0 bases, the J end lost 0 bases, and 7 bases lay between the germline ends. The CDR3 has 15 amino acids. Germline V gene sequence: CDR1 SGHRS, CDR2 YFSETQ. Sequenced by immunoSEQ multiplex PCR; TCRdb stores in-frame clones only, minus some. This repertoire shows some 68,000 clones, roughly nine tenths found once; its top ten account for around 4.4%. The V call is TRBV5-1, the J call TRBJ1-5; D not certain. This receptor was taken from a man aged 50 to 59 with active COVID-19. Sequencing was performed on peripheral blood. CDR3 DNA sequence: TGCGCCAGCAGCTTGGACACCAATAGCAATCAGCCCCAGCATTTT. Translated: CASSLDTNSNQPQHF.